This TCR beta chain is drawn from a study of Graves' ophthalmopathy and Graves' hyperthyroidism. Whole-study context: Researchers obtained peripheral blood at initial diagnosis, before any treatment had begun. General study results and limits: Most thyroid clonotypes expanded beyond 0.001 frequency were also found in blood.

In regard to this clonotype: The target antigen is unknown.

RNA transcripts were the template, and TCR beta CDR3 regions were amplified from them. HTBI primers were employed in first-round RT-PCR, then a second-round multiplex PCR followed. MiXCR, run by TCRdb on the multiplex PCR reads, gives a single entry per CDR3 protein. The table includes about 740,000 distinct CDR3 sequences, around 40% detected once. Orbital computed tomography, together with clinical symptoms, serum thyroxine, TRAb and thyroid ultrasound, was used for diagnosis. The sequence was collected from an adult man with Graves' ophthalmopathy. The sequencing sample was made of peripheral blood.

The CDR3, as DNA: TGTGCCAGCAGTGATATGAGGCCGCAGCAGTTCTTC. Translation: CASSDMRPQQFF. V gene TRBV2 combines with J gene TRBJ2-1; unclear D gene. V was trimmed by 3 bases and J by 11 bases, leaving 11 bases between them. The CDR3 is 12 residues long. Germline V gene lookup returns CDR1 SNHLY and CDR2 FYNNEI.